The 24 T cell receptor beta chains below all came from one sample that was sequenced in a study of blood T cell repertoires in COVID-19. TCRdb keeps only in-frame clones here, not all; method: immunoSEQ multiplex PCR. This sample has about 350,000 clones; roughly 87% occur once, and the top ten carry roughly 1%. Input material: PBMCs or T cells enriched from blood (not recorded which). The receptors shown here come from a woman in her twenties or thirties who had recovered from COVID-19.

The chain employs TRBV7-6 and TRBJ2-7, with 7 nucleotides matching TRBD1. Per the germline V gene, CDR1 is SGHVS and CDR2 is FNYEAQ. Trimming cost V 1 base and J 3 bases; bases outside gene matches: 6. The length of the CDR3 is 15 residues. CDR3 residues: CASSLEQGPHYEQYF. The CDR3 region has the DNA TGTGCCAGCAGCTTAGAACAGGGGCCCCACTACGAGCAGTACTTC.

A single count supports this clone. This chain uses TRBV19 with TRBJ1-6; D is unresolved. The V and J ends lost 1 base and 0 bases respectively, with 10 bases between them. CDR1 is LNHDA, CDR2 SQIVND, per germline (reference sequence). The CDR3 spans 17 residues. CDR3 sequence: CASSIGFRSSYNSPLHF. The CDR3 DNA follows: TGTGCCAGTAGTATAGGATTCCGGAGCTCCTATAATTCACCCCTCCACTTT.

This chain uses TRBV5-1 with TRBJ2-1; a possible D gene is TRBD2 (6 bases). Trimming pared 0 bases from V and 8 bases from J, leaving 15 bases between. This CDR3 is built from 15 residues. The germline V gene encodes CDR1 SGHRS and CDR2 YFSETQ. CDR3 nucleotide sequence: TGCGCCAGCAGCTTGGCCGGAGGGAGTGGCGATGAGCAGTTCTTC. It codes for CASSLAGGSGDEQFF.

The V call is TRBV6-5, the J call TRBJ1-1; 7 positions agree with TRBD1. CDR3 length: 15 residues. Germline V gives CDR1 MNHEY, CDR2 SVGAGI. The V and J ends lost 10 bases and 1 base, in that order; junction bases with no gene match: 12. The CDR3 spells CATKPTTGSNTEAFF. Here the CDR3 DNA reads TGTGCCACCAAACCAACGACAGGGTCGAACACTGAAGCTTTCTTT.

This rearrangement joins TRBV27 to TRBJ2-7; D remains ambiguous. This CDR3 region has 14 residues. Trimming removed 1 base from V and 0 bases from J, with 7 bases in between. Germline V gene data show CDR1 as MNHEY and CDR2 as SMNVEV (reference sequence). CDR3 loop: CASSLWASSYEQYF. DNA of the CDR3: TGTGCCAGCAGTTTATGGGCGAGCTCCTACGAGCAGTACTTC.

This clone was observed a handful of times. The V call is TRBV28, the J call TRBJ1-5; 12 bases agree with TRBD1. Germline V gene lookup returns CDR1 MDHEN and CDR2 SYDVKM. Trimming took 6 bases from V and 3 from J; bases not matched to a gene: 15. The CDR3 extends over 19 amino acids. The CDR3 coding sequence is TGTGCCAGCAGAGCCCCGGGACAGGGGGCTAGGTTTTTCAATCAGCCCCAGCATTTT. As protein: CASRAPGQGARFFNQPQHF.

The CDR3 is CAISESYREVPQPQHF. CDR3 bases: TGTGCCATCAGTGAGTCATACAGGGAAGTCCCTCAGCCCCAGCATTTT. This chain connects TRBV10-3 to TRBJ1-5, with D maybe TRBD1 (6 bases). CDR1 and CDR2 (germline): ENHRY, SYGVKD. Between the trimmed V and J ends, which lost 0 bases and 6 bases, there was a span of 15 bases. The CDR3 is 16 residues long.

V and J are TRBV5-1 and TRBJ2-3, with TRBD2 as a possible D gene (5 bases). This CDR3 region has 19 residues. Looked up from germline, CDR1 is SGHRS and CDR2 is YFSETQ. V dropped 0 bases and J dropped 3 bases, with 23 bases sitting between them. CDR3 nucleotides: TGCGCCAGCAGCTTGGCCCCGGCGGAGGTTGTTCGTCGTACAGATACGCAGTATTTT. This sequence encodes CASSLAPAEVVRRTDTQYF. The full variable domain, its missing parts supplied by reference TRBV5-1 and TRBJ2-3, is KAGVTQTPRYLIKTRGQQVTLSCSPISGHRSVSWYQQTPGQGLQFLFEYFSETQRNKGNFPGRFSGRQFSNSRSEMNVSTLELGDSALYLCASSLAPAEVVRRTDTQYFGPGTRLTVL.

This clone was detected a few times. This rearrangement joins TRBV27 to TRBJ2-7; TRBD2 is a possible D gene (6 bases). Per the germline V gene, CDR1 is MNHEY and CDR2 is SMNVEV (reference sequence). The CDR3 runs 13 residues. The ends were cut back, 5 bases at V and 9 bases at J, with 17 bases in the middle. The CDR3 DNA sequence: TGTGCCAGCAGTACCGGGACTCCACTGGCGCAGTACTTC. Translating it yields CASSTGTPLAQYF.

The chain carries TRBV18 and TRBJ1-2, with 10 bases lining up with TRBD1. This CDR3 comprises 14 residues. V lost 3 bases, J lost 6 bases, and 4 bases stayed unmatched. The V gene's germline CDR1 is KGHSH and CDR2 LQKENI. The CDR3 nucleotides are TGTGCCAGCTCACCCGTGGACAGGGGGAATGGCTACACCTTC. Protein sequence: CASSPVDRGNGYTF.

The chain joins TRBV9 to TRBJ2-5; no clear D gene. The CDR3 is 20 amino acids. The germline V gene encodes CDR1 SGDLS and CDR2 YYNGEE. Deletions cut 0 bases from V and 2 bases from J, with 26 bases between. CDR3 sequence (DNA): TGTGCCAGCAGCGTAGGTCCCGCCTTCTCTGAAGGAGTCATACAAGAGACCCAGTACTTC. Translation gives CASSVGPAFSEGVIQETQYF. The whole variable domain, filled in from reference TRBV9 and TRBJ2-5, reads DSGVTQTPKHLITATGQRVTLRCSPRSGDLSVYWYQQSLDQGLQFLIQYYNGEERAKGNILERFSAQQFPDLHSELNLSSLELGDSALYFCASSVGPAFSEGVIQETQYFGPGTRLLVL.

The chain uses TRBV6-1 and TRBJ2-2, with 11 bases matching TRBD1. The CDR3 totals 16 residues. From germline, CDR1 is MNHNS and CDR2 SASEGT. V dropped 3 bases and J dropped 1; count of bases not matched to a gene: 1. CDR3 coding DNA: TGTGCCAGCAGTGAGGACAGGGGGCGGAACACCGGGGAGCTGTTTTTT. The encoded protein is CASSEDRGRNTGELFF.

V usage is TRBV10-3 and J usage is TRBJ1-6, with TRBD1 matching over 7 bases. This CDR3 has 15 amino acids. V was clipped by 2 bases and J by 5 bases; unmatched bases: 3. The germline V gene encodes CDR1 ENHRY and CDR2 SYGVKD. Written as DNA, the CDR3 is TGTGCCATCAGTGAGCGACAGGGAGATAATTCACCCCTCCACTTT. Its translation: CAISERQGDNSPLHF.

This clone appeared a single time. The V and J genes are TRBV30 and TRBJ2-3; no clear D. V lost 2 bases, J lost 6 bases, and 9 bases lay in between. There are 12 residues in the CDR3. CDR1 and CDR2 from the germline V gene are GTSNPN and SVGIG (reference sequence). CDR3 nucleotides: TGTGCCTGGAGTCACGCGCCGGATACGCAGTATTTT. Translation: CAWSHAPDTQYF.

The gene calls are TRBV19 and TRBJ1-1; unclear D gene. The CDR3 extends over 10 amino acids. Germline lookup yields CDR1 LNHDA and CDR2 SQIVND (reference sequence). V was pared by 8 bases and J by 13 bases, with 14 bases between. The CDR3 sequence: CASGPRQSFF. CDR3 sequence (DNA): TGTGCCAGTGGGCCGAGACAAAGTTTCTTT.

The CDR3: CASSSPGQGLYGYTF. The CDR3 DNA sequence: TGTGCCAGCAGTTCGCCGGGACAGGGGCTCTATGGCTACACCTTC. The chain uses TRBV6-5 and TRBJ1-2; 10 bases align to TRBD1. Trimming cost V 4 bases and J 4 bases; bases outside gene matches: 6. The CDR3 spans 15 residues. Germline values: CDR1 MNHEY, CDR2 SVGAGI.

The genes are TRBV7-8 and TRBJ1-4, with D possibly being TRBD1 (5 bases). Looked up from germline, CDR1 is SGHVS and CDR2 is FQNEAQ. The CDR3 is 14 residues long. Trimming removed 2 bases at V and 8 bases at J, with 12 bases between. CDR3 region: CASSLWGPREKLFF. The DNA of the CDR3 is TGTGCCAGCAGCTTATGGGGCCCCCGGGAAAAACTGTTTTTT.

The chain combines TRBV5-4 with TRBJ2-1, with 8 bases lining up with TRBD2. Per germline, CDR1 SGHNT and CDR2 YYREEE (reference sequence). This CDR3 region has 16 residues. V trimming: 3 bases; J trimming: 9 bases; junction bases outside the gene matches: 14. DNA for the CDR3: TGTGCCAGCAGCTCGGGGACTAGGGGGGGATCGCGTGAGCAGTTCTTC. It encodes CASSSGTRGGSREQFF.

This chain joins TRBV24-1 and TRBJ2-3; TRBD2 matches 9 bases. The CDR3 runs 17 residues. The V and J ends lost 5 bases and 5 bases, in that order; junction bases with no gene match: 13. The germline V gene encodes CDR1 KGHDR and CDR2 SFDVKD. CDR3 coding DNA: TGTGCCACCAGTGGAGGGTTTGGCGGGGGGGTCGTAGATACGCAGTATTTT. This sequence encodes CATSGGFGGGVVDTQYF.

The V call is TRBV28, the J call TRBJ1-2, with TRBD1 as a possible D gene (6 bases). Trimming left V 2 bases short and J 8 bases short, with 12 bases between. The length of the CDR3 is 13 residues. Germline V gene sequence: CDR1 MDHEN, CDR2 SYDVKM. In DNA form, the CDR3 reads TGTGCCAGCAGTTTAAAGGGGGAAAGAGGCTACACCTTC. The encoded protein is CASSLKGERGYTF.

This clone was observed a few times. The V gene is TRBV30, the J gene TRBJ1-6, with D possibly matching TRBD1 (6 bases). Germline V gene sequence: CDR1 GTSNPN, CDR2 SVGIG (reference sequence). The CDR3 spans 14 residues. V dropped 5 bases and J dropped 9 bases, with 17 bases sitting between them. In nucleotides, the CDR3 is TGTGCCTGGGCCCAATGGACAGAGGGTTCACCCCTCCACTTT. Translating it yields CAWAQWTEGSPLHF.

Details on this clone: The same CDR3 arises from other DNA sequences in this sample as well. The chain carries TRBV9 and TRBJ2-2, with a weak D call TRBD1 (6 bases). V was shortened by 0 bases and J by 6 bases, with 9 bases between the two germline ends. Germline V gives CDR1 SGDLS, CDR2 YYNGEE. The CDR3 is 14 amino acids. CDR3 nucleotide sequence: TGTGCCAGCAGCGTAGAGGCAGGGGCCGGGGAGCTGTTTTTT. Translated, it gives CASSVEAGAGELFF.

The V call is TRBV2, the J call TRBJ1-5, with TRBD1 identical over 7 bases. Germline CDR1 and CDR2: SNHLY and FYNNEI. J was trimmed by 6 bases and V by 2 bases; bases with no gene match: 10. There are 16 residues in the CDR3. The CDR3 loop reads CASSESQTGSGQPQHF. The CDR3 DNA reads as TGTGCCAGCAGTGAAAGTCAGACAGGGTCGGGTCAGCCCCAGCATTTT.

This clone appeared a few times. The J gene is TRBJ1-6, the V gene TRBV4-2; TRBD1 matches 7 bases. CDR1 is LGHNA and CDR2 is YNFKEQ in the germline V gene. This CDR3 has 16 amino acids. Trimming took 0 bases from V and 6 from J; bases not matched to a gene: 5. CDR3 residues: CASSQEGRQGNSPLHF. CDR3 bases: TGTGCCAGCAGCCAAGAGGGTAGACAGGGTAATTCACCCCTCCACTTT.